This T cell receptor (beta chain) derives from a study of blood T cell repertoires in COVID-19. This CDR3 spans 15 amino acids. Trimming shortened V by 2 bases and J by 4 bases, and 12 bases separated the two germline ends. CDR1 is LNHDA and CDR2 is SQIVND in the germline V gene (reference sequence). Repertoires were generated with immunoSEQ multiplex PCR, while TCRdb's copy carries only in-frame clones and drops some. The sample shows some 250,000 clones, around 85% of them seen only once. Each participant's cohort was designated according to participant-reported clinical history. The receptor comes from a woman between 45 and 65 years old who had recovered from COVID-19. The chain couples TRBV19 to TRBJ1-5, with unresolved D. Sequenced sample: PBMCs or T cells enriched from blood (not recorded which). The CDR3 DNA is TGTGCCAGTAGTATAAGACGGAGCATTAATCAGCCCCAGCATTTT. It is translated as CASSIRRSINQPQHF.